This is a list of T cell receptor beta chains from one sample in a study of OX40 agonist ivuxolimab in advanced cancers. The protocol was immunoSEQ multiplex PCR, while the TCRdb copy is restricted to in-frame clones and leaves out a portion. The repertoire has about 27,000 clones, about 85% of them found once; the top ten carry around 50%. Sequenced material: CD4+ or CD8+ T cells sorted from blood, taken in a trial of the OX40 agonist ivuxolimab. The receptors shown here come from an adult with an advanced solid tumor such as melanoma, head and neck, liver or kidney cancer. Each CDR3 is given with its conserved first and last residue.

V,J,CDR3
TRBV7-6,TRBJ2-5,CASSLAGTVQETQYF
TRBV19,TRBJ1-1,CASSPGQLMNTEAFF
TRBV7-9,TRBJ1-2,CASSLGLPFKDGYTF
TRBV7-3,TRBJ2-3,CASSLFSKAGDTQYF
TRBV7-9,TRBJ2-7,CASSLKEGTYEQYF
TRBV29-1,TRBJ2-7,CSVEDPSGGAYSQEQYF
TRBV6-6,TRBJ2-5,CASSYVSGGEQYF
TRBV18,TRBJ2-5,CASSPLGAGGQETQYF
TRBV6-5,TRBJ2-7,CASSSLGTSNYEQYF
TRBV6-1,TRBJ2-2,CASSDLRGFGVGGELFF
TRBV9,TRBJ2-7,CASSVSGGVEQYF
TRBV4-1,TRBJ2-1,CASSHPGRGAAEQFF
TRBV11-2,TRBJ2-5,CASSFLQGAWETQYF
TRBV5-4,TRBJ2-5,CASSGGLAGDSIWGETQYF
TRBV27,TRBJ1-6,CASSAGSYYNSPLHF
TRBV7-3,TRBJ2-1,CASSPGGDEQFF
TRBV6-5,TRBJ2-2,CASSEHTGELFF
TRBV27,TRBJ1-6,CASSLTGYNSPLHF
TRBV5-1,TRBJ1-5,CASSSTGNPNQPQHF
TRBV27,TRBJ2-3,CASSPVNPDTQYF
TRBV9,TRBJ2-7,CASSIGPSAYEQYF
TRBV2,TRBJ2-1,CASSGSGEGFYNEQFF
TRBV7-6,TRBJ2-2,CASRFTGGRTGELFF
TRBV7-8,TRBJ2-3,CASSNDPLATDTQYF
TRBV9,TRBJ2-3,CASSEGGHFSDTQYF